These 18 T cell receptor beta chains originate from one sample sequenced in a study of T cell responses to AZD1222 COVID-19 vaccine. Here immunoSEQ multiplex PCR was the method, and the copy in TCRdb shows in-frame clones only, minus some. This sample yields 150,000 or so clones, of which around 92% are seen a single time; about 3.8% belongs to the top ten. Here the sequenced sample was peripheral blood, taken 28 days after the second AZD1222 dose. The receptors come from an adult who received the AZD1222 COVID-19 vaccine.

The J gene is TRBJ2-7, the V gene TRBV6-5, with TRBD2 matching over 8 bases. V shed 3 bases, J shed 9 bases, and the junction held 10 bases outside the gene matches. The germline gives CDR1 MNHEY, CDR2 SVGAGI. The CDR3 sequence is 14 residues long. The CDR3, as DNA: TGTGCCAGCAGTTATCAAGCGGGAGAGCACGGGCAGTACTTC. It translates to CASSYQAGEHGQYF.

The CDR3 loop is CASSPRTGPSKLFF. In DNA form, the CDR3 reads TGTGCCAGCAGCCCCAGGACTGGACCATCAAAACTGTTTTTT. The chain joins TRBV3-1 (or the pseudogene TRBV3-2) to TRBJ1-4; D is undetermined. The ends were cut back, 4 bases at V and 10 bases at J, with 16 bases in the middle. Germline lookup yields CDR1 LGHDT and CDR2 YNNKEL (reference sequence). The CDR3 loop spans 14 amino acids.

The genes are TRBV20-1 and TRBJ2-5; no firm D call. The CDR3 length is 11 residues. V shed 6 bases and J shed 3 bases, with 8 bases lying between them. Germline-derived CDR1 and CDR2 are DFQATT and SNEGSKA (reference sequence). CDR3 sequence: CSATQKETQYF. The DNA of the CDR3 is TGCAGTGCCACACAGAAAGAGACCCAGTACTTC.

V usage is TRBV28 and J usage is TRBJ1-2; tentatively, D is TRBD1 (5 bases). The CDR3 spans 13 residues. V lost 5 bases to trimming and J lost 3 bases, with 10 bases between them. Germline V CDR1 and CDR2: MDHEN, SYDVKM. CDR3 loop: CASSPQGYYGYTF. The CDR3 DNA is TGTGCCAGCAGTCCCCAGGGTTACTATGGCTACACCTTC.

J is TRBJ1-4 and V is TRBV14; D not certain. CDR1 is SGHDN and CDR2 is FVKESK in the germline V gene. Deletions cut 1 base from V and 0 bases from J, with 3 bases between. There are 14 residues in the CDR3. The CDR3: CASSQGATNEKLFF. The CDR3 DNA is TGTGCCAGCAGCCAAGGGGCAACTAATGAAAAACTGTTTTTT.

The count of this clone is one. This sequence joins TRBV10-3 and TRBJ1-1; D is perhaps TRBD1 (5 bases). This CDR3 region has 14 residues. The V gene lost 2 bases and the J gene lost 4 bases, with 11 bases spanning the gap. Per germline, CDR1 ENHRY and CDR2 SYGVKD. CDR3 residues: CAISEGGRGTEAFF. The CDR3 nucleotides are TGTGCCATCAGTGAGGGGGGAAGGGGCACTGAAGCTTTCTTT.

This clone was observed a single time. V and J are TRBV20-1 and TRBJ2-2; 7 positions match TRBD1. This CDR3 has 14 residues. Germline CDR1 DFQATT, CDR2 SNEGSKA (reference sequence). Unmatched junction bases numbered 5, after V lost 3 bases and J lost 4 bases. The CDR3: CSASKGAGTGELFF. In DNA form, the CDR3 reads TGCAGTGCTAGTAAGGGGGCCGGCACCGGGGAGCTGTTTTTT.

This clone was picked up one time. As DNA, the CDR3 is TGTGCCAGCAGCCCCACCCGCCGGGAGACCCAGTACTTC. Translated, it gives CASSPTRRETQYF. The chain employs TRBV11-3 and TRBJ2-5; D is unresolved. The CDR3 is 13 amino acids. CDR1 is SGHNT and CDR2 is YENEEA in the germline V gene. V was trimmed by 5 bases and J by 5 bases, leaving 12 bases between them.

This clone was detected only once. The DNA for the CDR3 is TGTGCCAGCAGCTTAGGAGTCCAGGGAGGCTATGGCTACACCTTC. Protein sequence: CASSLGVQGGYGYTF. V and J are TRBV7-9 and TRBJ1-2; perhaps TRBD1 as D (5 bases). V was clipped by 1 base and J by 4 bases, with 13 bases between them. In germline, CDR1 is SEHNR, CDR2 FQNEAQ (reference sequence). This CDR3 is 15 amino acids long.

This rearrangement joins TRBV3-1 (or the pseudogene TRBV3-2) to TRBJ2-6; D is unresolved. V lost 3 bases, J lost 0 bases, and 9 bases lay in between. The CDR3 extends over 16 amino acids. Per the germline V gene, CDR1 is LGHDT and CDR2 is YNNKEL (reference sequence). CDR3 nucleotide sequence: TGTGCCAGCAGCCAGTCGTGGTTCTCTGGGGCCAACGTCCTGACTTTC. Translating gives CASSQSWFSGANVLTF.

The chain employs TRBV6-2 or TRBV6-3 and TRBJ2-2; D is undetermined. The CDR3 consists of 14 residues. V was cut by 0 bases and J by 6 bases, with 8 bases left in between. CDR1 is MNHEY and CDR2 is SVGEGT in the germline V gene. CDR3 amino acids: CASSYSGPPGELFF. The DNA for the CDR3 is TGTGCCAGCAGTTACTCAGGACCTCCCGGGGAGCTGTTTTTT.

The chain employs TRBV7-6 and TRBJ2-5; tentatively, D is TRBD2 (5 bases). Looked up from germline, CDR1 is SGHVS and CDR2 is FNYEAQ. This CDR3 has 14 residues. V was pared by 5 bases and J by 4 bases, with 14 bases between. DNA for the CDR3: TGTGCCAGCAGCCTTGCTGGCGGGCGAGAGACCCAGTACTTC. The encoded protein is CASSLAGGRETQYF.

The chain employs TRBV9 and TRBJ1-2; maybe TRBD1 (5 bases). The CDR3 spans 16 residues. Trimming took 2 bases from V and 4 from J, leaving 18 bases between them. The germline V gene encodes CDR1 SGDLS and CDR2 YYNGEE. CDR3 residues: CASSVAPGARPYGYTF. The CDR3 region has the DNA TGTGCCAGCAGCGTGGCGCCCGGGGCGAGGCCCTATGGCTACACCTTC.

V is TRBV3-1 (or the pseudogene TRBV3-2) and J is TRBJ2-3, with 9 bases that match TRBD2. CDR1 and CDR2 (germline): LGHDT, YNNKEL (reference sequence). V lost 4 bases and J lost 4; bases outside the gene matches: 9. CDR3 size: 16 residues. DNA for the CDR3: TGTGCCAGCAGCCCCGAACCGGGACTAGCTGCAGATACGCAGTATTTT. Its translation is CASSPEPGLAADTQYF.

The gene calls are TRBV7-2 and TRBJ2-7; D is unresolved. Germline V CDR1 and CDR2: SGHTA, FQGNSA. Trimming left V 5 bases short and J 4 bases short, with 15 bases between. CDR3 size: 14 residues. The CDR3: CASSPTLSRYEQYF. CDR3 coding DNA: TGTGCCAGCAGCCCAACACTATCCCGATACGAGCAGTACTTC. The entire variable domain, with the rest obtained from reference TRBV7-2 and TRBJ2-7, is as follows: GAGVSQSPSNKVTEKGKDVELRCDPISGHTALYWYRQSLGQGLEFLIYFQGNSAPDKSGLPSDRFSAERTGGSVSTLTIQRTQQEDSAVYLCASSPTLSRYEQYFGPGTRLTVT.

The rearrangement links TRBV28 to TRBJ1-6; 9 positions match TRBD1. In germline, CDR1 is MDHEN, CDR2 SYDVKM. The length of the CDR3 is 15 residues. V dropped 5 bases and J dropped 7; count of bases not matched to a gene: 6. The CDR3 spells CASSVLGQGNSPLHF. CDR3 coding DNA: TGTGCCAGCAGTGTCCTGGGACAGGGCAATTCACCCCTCCACTTT. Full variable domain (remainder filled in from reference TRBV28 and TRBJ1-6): DVKVTQSSRYLVKRTGEKVFLECVQDMDHENMFWYRQDPGLGLRLIYFSYDVKMKEKGDIPEGYSVSREKKERFSLILESASTNQTSMYLCASSVLGQGNSPLHFGNGTRLTVT.

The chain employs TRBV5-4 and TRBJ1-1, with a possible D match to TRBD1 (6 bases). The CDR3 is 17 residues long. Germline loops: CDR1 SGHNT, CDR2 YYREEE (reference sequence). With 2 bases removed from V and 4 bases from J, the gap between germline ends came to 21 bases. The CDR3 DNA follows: TGTGCCAGCAGCTTAATAGTGCAGTGGGGGGCGGGCACTGAAGCTTTCTTT. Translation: CASSLIVQWGAGTEAFF.

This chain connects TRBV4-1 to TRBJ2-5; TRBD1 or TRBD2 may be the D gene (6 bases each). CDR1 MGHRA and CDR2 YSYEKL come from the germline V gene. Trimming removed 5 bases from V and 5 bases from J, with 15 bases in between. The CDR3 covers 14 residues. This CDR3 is CASSFTTGAETQYF. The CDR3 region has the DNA TGCGCCAGCAGCTTCACCACGGGGGCCGAGACCCAGTACTTC.